This is a list of T cell receptor beta chains from one sample in a study of preoperative IRX-2 immunotherapy in early breast cancer. Only in-frame clones appear in the TCRdb table, and some are missing; sequencing was by immunoSEQ multiplex PCR. The table lists tens of thousands of clones, around 96% of them singletons. The specimen was collected from a patient treated with IRX-2 immunotherapy. The receptor set was obtained from a human donor with breast cancer. Each CDR3 is given with its conserved first and last residue. D genes are given only for firm matches. A clone size is listed for some rows: how often the clone was seen (once, few, many), or a class if it is expanded.

V	J	size	D	CDR3	DNA
TRBV28	TRBJ2-1	NA	NA	CASSLEGLNEQFF	TGTGCCAGCAGTTTGGAGGGCCTCAATGAGCAGTTCTTC
TRBV28	TRBJ1-6	NA	TRBD1	CASSSGTGDWNSPLHF	TGTGCCAGCAGTTCCGGGACAGGGGATTGGAATTCACCCCTCCACTTT
TRBV19	TRBJ2-2	once	TRBD1	CASLPRTGLNTGELFF	TGTGCCAGCCTACCCCGGACAGGGCTGAACACCGGGGAGCTGTTTTTT
TRBV11-2	TRBJ1-6	NA	NA	CASQVASYNSPLHF	TGTGCCAGCCAGGTTGCGTCCTATAATTCACCCCTCCACTTT
TRBV7-3	TRBJ2-6	NA	NA	CASSPPGANVLTF	TGTGCCAGCAGCCCTCCTGGGGCCAACGTCCTGACTTTC
TRBV6-4	TRBJ1-1	once	TRBD1	CASSDAGKQGRLDTEAFF	TGTGCCAGCAGTGACGCAGGGAAACAGGGGAGGTTAGACACTGAAGCTTTCTTT
TRBV15	TRBJ2-1	NA	NA	CATSRVPYNEQFF	TGTGCCACCAGCAGAGTCCCCTACAATGAGCAGTTCTTC
TRBV30	TRBJ1-5	NA	NA	CAFWGGNQPQHF	TGTGCCTTCTGGGGGGGGAATCAGCCCCAGCATTTT
TRBV29-1	TRBJ2-5	NA	NA	CSGRGVETQYF	TGCAGCGGACGAGGTGTGGAGACCCAGTACTTC
TRBV2	TRBJ2-1	NA	TRBD1	CASSAPGQGSYNEQFF	TGTGCCAGCAGTGCCCCGGGACAGGGCTCCTACAATGAGCAGTTCTTC
TRBV4-1	TRBJ2-3	NA	TRBD2	CASSRSGAGGSTDTQYF	TGCGCCAGCAGCCGATCTGGGGCGGGGGGCAGCACAGATACGCAGTATTTT
TRBV4-1	TRBJ1-5	NA	NA	CASSRVQGSGAGGNQPQHF	TGCGCCAGCAGCCGGGTCCAAGGGTCGGGGGCGGGTGGCAATCAGCCCCAGCATTTT
TRBV18	TRBJ1-2	NA	TRBD1	CASSLRGQGSYGYTF	TGTGCCAGCTCACTCCGTGGACAGGGCTCATATGGCTACACCTTC
TRBV27	TRBJ2-7	NA	NA	CASSLKQGYEQYF	TGTGCCAGCAGTCTGAAACAGGGCTACGAGCAGTACTTC
TRBV5-1	TRBJ2-3	NA	TRBD2	CASSGLAGGLGDTQYF	TGCGCCAGCAGCGGGCTAGCGGGGGGTCTCGGGGATACGCAGTATTTT
TRBV6-5	TRBJ1-2	once	NA	CASSYSRTAINYGYTF	TGTGCCAGCAGTTATTCTAGGACAGCCATCAACTATGGCTACACCTTC
TRBV4-1	TRBJ2-2	NA	NA	CASSQGTDGELFF	TGCGCCAGCAGCCAAGGGACCGACGGGGAGCTGTTTTTT
TRBV7-8	TRBJ2-3	NA	NA	CASSRRDSADTQYF	TGTGCCAGCAGCCGTCGGGACTCGGCAGATACGCAGTATTTT
TRBV9	TRBJ1-2	NA	NA	CASSAESYGYTF	TGTGCCAGCAGCGCCGAATCCTATGGCTACACCTTC
TRBV19	TRBJ2-5	NA	NA	CASSVRTPRETQYF	TGTGCCAGTAGTGTTCGCACCCCGCGGGAGACCCAGTACTTC
TRBV19	TRBJ2-7	NA	TRBD2	CASSSGLAGYSYEQYF	TGTGCCAGTAGTTCTGGACTAGCGGGGTACTCCTACGAGCAGTACTTC
TRBV6-4	TRBJ2-1	NA	TRBD2	CASSDPRLAGITSSYNEQFF	TGTGCCAGCAGTGACCCTAGACTAGCGGGTATTACTAGCTCCTACAATGAGCAGTTCTTC
TRBV28	TRBJ2-1	NA	TRBD2	CASRSRLLAGGRNEQFF	TGTGCCAGCAGGTCGAGACTTCTAGCGGGAGGACGCAATGAGCAGTTCTTC
TRBV10-3	TRBJ2-3	NA	NA	CAISEQGYTDTQYF	TGTGCCATCAGTGAACAGGGATACACAGATACGCAGTATTTT